This record concerns one T cell receptor (beta chain) sequence. As yet, its antigen is unknown. This sample stems from a study of vaccination effects on CD4 cells after COVID-19. Study in general: Each participant received a vaccine that was either BNT162b2 or mRNA-1273, given as two doses. Findings and caveats of the study: Late in the post-vaccination period, infection-induced and vaccine-induced clones underwent marked clonal contraction.

The data were produced by immunoSEQ multiplex PCR, yet TCRdb's version contains in-frame clones alone and is incomplete. The sample has approximately 68,000 clones, around 78% seen once; the top ten hold roughly a tenth. Germline assignment: CDR1 MNHEY and CDR2 SMNVEV (reference sequence). V lost 3 bases and J 5 bases, leaving 10 bases between the germline ends. The CDR3 extends over 13 amino acids. CD4+ T cells specific for antigen were expanded with viral peptide pools by the ViraFEST assay before sequencing. The authors isolated CD4+ T cells after roughly 10 days of culture. Vaccine recipients, nucleocapsid antibody negative, had no prior SARS-CoV-2 infection. For each well, 1.5 million to 2 million PBMC were cultured with about 10 IU/ml IL-2 and around 9.6 ug/ml peptides. At days 3 and 7, half of the medium was exchanged for IL-2 medium.

The sample was CD4+ T cells from PBMCs cultured with SARS-CoV-2 spike peptides, taken before COVID-19 vaccination. The chain combines TRBV27 with TRBJ2-5; D gene unclear. The clonotype originates from a human donor who received a COVID-19 vaccine. The CDR3 protein is CASSFGIWETQYF. CDR3 nucleotides: TGTGCCAGCAGTTTCGGAATCTGGGAGACCCAGTACTTC.